What follows are 22 T cell receptor beta chains derived from one specimen sequenced in a study of cytomegalovirus exposure and HLA in healthy donors. The PCR had 60 Vbeta and 13 Jbeta primers. Only in-frame clones appear in the TCRdb table, and some are missing; sequencing was by immunoSEQ multiplex PCR. The repertoire has around 130,000 clones, approximately 82% of them found once; the top ten carry roughly 3%. The sequenced sample consisted of PBMCs. The source is a man aged 50-59 years in good health and CMV-seronegative.

J is TRBJ2-7 and V is TRBV5-1, with TRBD1 identical over 9 bases. Germline CDR1 SGHRS, CDR2 YFSETQ. The junction had 12 bases not matched to a gene; V was cut back by 6 bases and J by 5 bases. The CDR3 sequence is 15 residues long. The CDR3 nucleotides read TGCGCCAGCACCTCCAGATTGGGACAGGGTAACGAGCAGTACTTC. Amino acid sequence: CASTSRLGQGNEQYF.

V usage is TRBV27 and J usage is TRBJ1-2, with D perhaps TRBD1 (6 bases). The germline CDR1 and CDR2 sequences are MNHEY and SMNVEV (reference sequence). The germline V and J ends were trimmed by 1 base and 7 bases, with 13 bases remaining between them. This CDR3 has 14 amino acids. The CDR3 protein is CASSLWPGDLGYTF. The CDR3 DNA reads as TGTGCCAGCAGTTTATGGCCAGGGGATCTTGGCTACACCTTC.

The V call is TRBV4-2, the J call TRBJ2-2; a weak D match, TRBD1 (5 bases). The CDR3 is 14 residues long. Deletions cut 1 base from V and 6 bases from J, with 9 bases between. CDR1 and CDR2 from the germline V gene are LGHNA and YNFKEQ. The CDR3 spells CASSQAEGAGELFF. The DNA for the CDR3 is TGTGCCAGCAGCCAAGCGGAAGGGGCCGGGGAGCTGTTTTTT.

This chain links TRBV13 with TRBJ1-2; TRBD1 aligns across 9 bases. The CDR3 is made up of 17 amino acids. The trim removed 4 bases at V and 3 bases at J, leaving 12 bases unmatched. The germline CDR1 and CDR2 sequences are PRHDT and FYEKMQ (reference sequence). CDR3 sequence (DNA): TGTGCCAGCAGCTCTTGGGACAGGGATGCGCCCGACTATGGCTACACCTTC. The encoded protein is CASSSWDRDAPDYGYTF.

The rearrangement uses TRBV6-1 and TRBJ1-1, with 7 bases lining up with TRBD1. Germline trimming cut 7 bases from V and 7 bases from J; bases unmatched to any gene: 12. Germline loops: CDR1 MNHNS, CDR2 SASEGT. This CDR3 is 14 amino acids long. In nucleotides, the CDR3 is TGTGCCAGCACGGACAGGCTGGGAAGAGGTGAAGCTTTCTTT. This encodes CASTDRLGRGEAFF.

This chain uses TRBV6-5 with TRBJ1-5; no firm D call. There are 13 residues in the CDR3. The ends were cut back, 6 bases at V and 4 bases at J, with 10 bases in the middle. CDR1 and CDR2 (germline): MNHEY, SVGAGI. In DNA, the CDR3 is TGTGCCAGCAGCTTGGGCCGGAATCAGCCCCAGCATTTT. This sequence encodes CASSLGRNQPQHF.

The chain joins TRBV4-2 to TRBJ2-3; 9 bases are a match to TRBD2. J gave up 2 bases and V 4 bases, and 13 bases lay outside the gene matches. CDR1 LGHNA and CDR2 YNFKEQ come from the germline V gene. This CDR3 has 18 amino acids. The CDR3 DNA follows: TGTGCCAGCAGCCCAAGGTCGTCGAGCGGGGGGTACACAGATACGCAGTATTTT. The encoded protein is CASSPRSSSGGYTDTQYF.

The rearrangement uses TRBV5-1 and TRBJ2-3; D is undetermined. The CDR3 runs to 13 residues. Germline assignment: CDR1 SGHRS and CDR2 YFSETQ. The V and J ends lost 2 bases and 2 bases respectively, with 6 bases between them. This chain's CDR3 is CASSLQNTDTQYF. CDR3 DNA sequence: TGCGCCAGCAGCTTACAAAACACAGATACGCAGTATTTT.

The rearrangement joins TRBV2 to TRBJ1-5; possible D gene TRBD1, 5 bases. CDR1 and CDR2 from the germline V gene are SNHLY and FYNNEI. This CDR3 is 15 amino acids long. The V end was cut by 6 bases, the J end by 0 bases, with 12 bases between. The CDR3 DNA follows: TGTGCCAGCAGCGCCGTCGGGGGTAGCAATCAGCCCCAGCATTTT. Protein sequence: CASSAVGGSNQPQHF.

DNA of the CDR3: TGCGCCAGCAGCCATCAGGGGGAGGAGACCCAGTACTTC. This sequence encodes CASSHQGEETQYF. The V call is TRBV5-1, the J call TRBJ2-5; TRBD1 agrees at 7 bases. Germline lookup yields CDR1 SGHRS and CDR2 YFSETQ. The CDR3 runs 13 residues. V lost 4 bases and J lost 5; bases outside the gene matches: 5. Full variable domain (outside the CDR3, taken from reference TRBV5-1 and TRBJ2-5): KAGVTQTPRYLIKTRGQQVTLSCSPISGHRSVSWYQQTPGQGLQFLFEYFSETQRNKGNFPGRFSGRQFSNSRSEMNVSTLELGDSALYLCASSHQGEETQYFGPGTRLLVL.

The CDR3, as DNA: TGCGCCAGCAGTGAACACAGAACCTATGGCTACACCTTC. Its translation is CASSEHRTYGYTF. This chain uses TRBV10-1 with TRBJ1-2; D remains ambiguous. This CDR3 comprises 13 residues. Trimming shortened V by 3 bases and J by 4 bases, and 9 bases separated the two germline ends. Germline V gene sequence: CDR1 WNHNN, CDR2 SYGVQD (reference sequence).

V gene TRBV5-7 combines with J gene TRBJ2-7; 7 nucleotides align to TRBD1. TRBV5-7 counts as an open reading frame of uncertain function. Trimming removed 4 bases from V and 0 bases from J; junction bases left unmatched: 4. This CDR3 has 14 residues. The CDR3 coding sequence is TGTGCCAGCAGCCCAGGACAGGACTCCTACGAGCAGTACTTC. Translation gives CASSPGQDSYEQYF.

The chain is built from TRBV7-2 and TRBJ2-7; TRBD1 aligns across 7 bases. There are 14 residues in the CDR3. From germline, CDR1 is SGHTA and CDR2 FQGNSA. The trim removed 3 bases at V and 3 bases at J, leaving 5 bases unmatched. The CDR3 nucleotides are TGTGCCAGCAGCTTGACAGGGTACCGCTACGAGCAGTACTTC. Its translation: CASSLTGYRYEQYF.

As concerns this clone: The same CDR3 arises from other DNA sequences in this sample as well. This chain links TRBV19 with TRBJ2-2; 12 positions match TRBD2. CDR1 LNHDA and CDR2 SQIVND come from the germline V gene (reference sequence). J was trimmed by 5 bases and V by 8 bases; bases with no gene match: 3. This CDR3 has 14 residues. The CDR3 nucleotides are TGTGCCAGTTCAGGACTAGCGGGGACCGGGGAGCTGTTTTTT. Its translation is CASSGLAGTGELFF.

This clone came up a few times. This chain joins TRBV27 and TRBJ1-6; weak D call: TRBD1 (6 bases). Trimming took 8 bases from V and 8 from J, leaving 19 bases between them. Germline V gene sequence: CDR1 MNHEY, CDR2 SMNVEV (reference sequence). The CDR3 runs 15 residues. CDR3 DNA sequence: TGTGCCAGCTCGTATTCGACAGGAGGTGATTCACCCCTCCACTTT. It specifies CASSYSTGGDSPLHF.

V usage is TRBV5-8 and J usage is TRBJ1-6; 11 positions agree with TRBD1. This CDR3 contains 15 residues. V shed 4 bases and J 10 bases; nucleotides not matched to a gene: 7. Germline CDR1 and CDR2: SGHTS and YDEGEE. The CDR3 bases are TGTGCCAGCAGCCCCGGGACAGGGGGTGTGTCACCCCTCCACTTT. This translates into CASSPGTGGVSPLHF.

The chain combines TRBV30 with TRBJ2-2; the D gene is possibly TRBD1 (6 bases). The CDR3 runs 15 residues. Trimming took off 0 bases at V and 6 bases at J, with 14 bases between the two ends. Germline-derived CDR1 and CDR2 are GTSNPN and SVGIG (reference sequence). The CDR3 sequence is CAWSVIWAGAGELFF. In DNA, the CDR3 is TGTGCCTGGAGTGTAATCTGGGCAGGGGCCGGGGAGCTGTTTTTT.

The V call is TRBV6-5, the J call TRBJ1-5, with 7 bases lining up with TRBD1. The V gene's germline CDR1 is MNHEY and CDR2 SVGAGI. After removal of 1 base from V and 6 bases from J, the junction contained 0 bases not matched to a gene. The CDR3 runs 13 residues. This CDR3 is CASSYYRGQPQHF. The CDR3 DNA sequence: TGTGCCAGCAGTTACTACAGGGGTCAGCCCCAGCATTTT.

This chain uses TRBV5-1 with TRBJ1-1; D possibly corresponds to TRBD1 (5 bases). V was trimmed by 0 bases and J by 4 bases, leaving 7 bases between them. Germline V gene data show CDR1 as SGHRS and CDR2 as YFSETQ. CDR3 length equals 13 residues. In DNA, the CDR3 is TGCGCCAGCAGCTTGGGACAGCCCACTGAAGCTTTCTTT. Protein sequence: CASSLGQPTEAFF. Together with reference TRBV5-1 and TRBJ1-1, the CDR3 gives the full variable domain: KAGVTQTPRYLIKTRGQQVTLSCSPISGHRSVSWYQQTPGQGLQFLFEYFSETQRNKGNFPGRFSGRQFSNSRSEMNVSTLELGDSALYLCASSLGQPTEAFFGQGTRLTVV.

The chain has TRBV6-1 and TRBJ1-2; D might be TRBD1 (5 bases). This CDR3 comprises 15 residues. Germline assignment: CDR1 MNHNS and CDR2 SASEGT. With 1 base removed from V and 4 bases from J, the gap between germline ends came to 13 bases. CDR3 DNA: TGTGCCAGCAGTGAAGGGGGGGATAGACCCTATGGCTACACCTTC. Protein sequence: CASSEGGDRPYGYTF.

The chain joins TRBV30 to TRBJ2-7; TRBD2 might be the D (6 bases). The CDR3 spans 12 residues. Germline V gene data show CDR1 as GTSNPN and CDR2 as SVGIG (reference sequence). V lost 5 bases and J 3 bases, leaving 11 bases between the germline ends. The CDR3 nucleotides read TGTGCCTGGTCCTCGGGGGTCTACGAGCAGTACTTC. Its translation: CAWSSGVYEQYF.

V usage is TRBV5-6 and J usage is TRBJ2-7; perhaps TRBD2 as D (5 bases). In germline, CDR1 is SGHDT, CDR2 YYEEEE. CDR3 size: 15 residues. Trimming pared 4 bases from V and 0 bases from J, leaving 14 bases between. The CDR3 bases are TGTGCCAGCAGCACCCCCGCGGGTTACTCCTACGAGCAGTACTTC. Translating it yields CASSTPAGYSYEQYF.